This T cell receptor beta chain was retrieved from a study of blood T cells in healthy people across ages. This clonotype was counted only a few times. For the second PCR, which ran for about 6 to 11 cycles, a sample-barcoded 5' primer and a J-beta primer mix were used. From the 5' RACE reads, TCRdb called clonotypes with MiXCR, one entry per CDR3 protein. The sample has around 780,000 distinct CDR3 sequences, 25% to 30% seen once. V gave up 6 bases and J gave up 6 bases, with 17 bases separating them. The length of the CDR3 is 14 residues. These data were also reused for a study on T cells of mothers and their children.

The rearrangement uses TRBV12-3 or TRBV12-4 and TRBJ1-2; a possible D gene is TRBD1 (6 bases). This sequence originates from a boy aged 5-17 years in good health. The source material was blood. CDR3 in DNA: TGTGCCAGCAGCCTAGGGGGACCCTCCCATGGCTACACCTTC. It yields the protein CASSLGGPSHGYTF.